What follows is one T cell receptor beta chain and its context. Its antigen remains unidentified. The method was immunoSEQ multiplex PCR; TCRdb's version includes in-frame clones alone and lacks a portion of them. The data show approximately 1.5 million clones, 98% seen once. The sample is drawn from a study of shared clonotypes between healthy human individuals. Study-level points and caveats: Clonotype sharing among donors was expected to depend on sequencing depth.

From CD4+ cells came CD45RA+ naive and CD45RA-negative memory subsets. Material for sequencing was naive CD4+ T cells sorted from blood. Subset indicated: CD45RA+ positively selected. The receptor was derived from a man in his thirties or forties in good health.

This chain's CDR3 is CASGISGANVLTF. The CDR3 nucleotides are TGTGCTAGCGGAATCTCTGGGGCCAACGTCCTGACTTTC. V gene TRBV12-5 combines with J gene TRBJ2-6, with unresolved D. The CDR3 runs to 13 residues. Germline CDR1 is LGHNT and CDR2 is FRNRAP. Trimming shortened V by 9 bases and J by 0 bases, and 6 bases separated the two germline ends.